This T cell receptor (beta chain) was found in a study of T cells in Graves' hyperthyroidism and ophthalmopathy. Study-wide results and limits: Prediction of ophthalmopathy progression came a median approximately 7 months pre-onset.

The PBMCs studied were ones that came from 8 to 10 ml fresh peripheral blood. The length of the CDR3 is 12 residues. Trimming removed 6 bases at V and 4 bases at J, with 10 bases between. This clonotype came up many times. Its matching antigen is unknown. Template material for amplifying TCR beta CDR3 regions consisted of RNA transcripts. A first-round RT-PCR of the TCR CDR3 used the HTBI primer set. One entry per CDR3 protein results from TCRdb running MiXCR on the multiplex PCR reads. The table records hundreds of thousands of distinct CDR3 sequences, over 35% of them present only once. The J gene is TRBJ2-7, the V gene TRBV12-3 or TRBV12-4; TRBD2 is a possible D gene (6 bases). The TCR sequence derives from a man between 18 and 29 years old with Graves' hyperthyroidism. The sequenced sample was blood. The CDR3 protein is CASSNGGYEQYF. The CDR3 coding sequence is TGTGCCAGCAGCAATGGGGGGTACGAGCAGTACTTC.